Sequencing of this TCR beta chain was carried out in a study of shared T cell receptors in the human thymus. Assay: immunoSEQ multiplex PCR; the TCRdb copy retains only in-frame clones and omits some. The repertoire consists of around 340,000 clones, with 85% to 95% occurring once and the leading ten covering about 0.02%. Germline-derived CDR1 and CDR2 are GTSNPN and SVGIG (reference sequence). V lost 0 bases and J 4 bases, leaving 13 bases between the germline ends. This CDR3 is 15 amino acids long. The origin of this receptor is a human donor. The sequenced material came from thymocytes. The V gene is TRBV30, the J gene TRBJ2-1; the D gene is possibly TRBD2 (5 bases). This CDR3 is CAWSVRGSAYNEQFF. The CDR3 DNA follows: TGTGCCTGGAGTGTACGAGGGAGCGCTTACAATGAGCAGTTCTTC.